This entry lists 25 T cell receptor beta chains sequenced from one sample in a study of vaccination and CD4 T cells after COVID-19. Their recognized antigens are unknown. Sample time point: late sampling 161 to 241 days after vaccination in three convalescent patients. Described treatment: roughly 10-day PBMC culture with coronavirus spike peptide pools or control peptides (ViraFEST assay). The Oncomine TCR Beta short-read assay was what sequenced the DNA obtained from cultured CD4+ T cells. MiXCR, run by TCRdb on the PCR reads, gives a single entry per CDR3 protein. The sample records around 15,000 distinct CDR3 sequences, roughly 44% being singletons. The sequencing here drew on CD4+ T cells from blood, cultured in vitro, taken about 7 months after SARS-CoV-2 vaccination. The receptor source for this set is a human donor who had recovered from COVID-19.

The V and J genes are TRBV6-5 and TRBJ1-1; 12 bases are shared with TRBD1. The CDR3 covers 15 residues. Losses at the gene ends were 3 bases for V and 6 bases for J; bases not matched to a gene: 5. Germline values: CDR1 MNHEY, CDR2 SVGAGI. The CDR3 DNA sequence: TGTGCCAGCAGTTATCAGGGACAGGGGGCCCCTGAAGCTTTCTTT. Its protein product is CASSYQGQGAPEAFF.

Relative to its sample, this clonotype is large. The V call is TRBV7-8, the J call TRBJ1-2, with D unclear. V lost 6 bases, J lost 0 bases, and 11 bases lay in between. The length of the CDR3 is 14 residues. Germline assignment: CDR1 SGHVS and CDR2 FQNEAQ. CDR3 DNA: TGTGCCAGCAGTCCCTGGTCAGCTAACTATGGCTACACCTTC. As protein: CASSPWSANYGYTF.

The rearrangement uses TRBV20-1 and TRBJ2-7; 8 nucleotides match TRBD1. V gave up 5 bases and J gave up 2 bases; unmatched junction bases: 8. Looked up from germline, CDR1 is DFQATT and CDR2 is SNEGSKA (reference sequence). The CDR3 extends over 14 amino acids. Here the CDR3 DNA reads TGCAGTGCTCAGGGACAGGCGAAAACCTACGAGCAGTACTTC. Its protein product is CSAQGQAKTYEQYF.

The chain has TRBV7-2 and TRBJ2-3, with TRBD1 identical over 8 bases. CDR1 is SGHTA and CDR2 is FQGNSA in the germline V gene. The CDR3 runs to 14 residues. The ends lost 5 bases at V and 4 bases at J; junction bases unmatched: 5. The CDR3 reads CASSAYRGADTQYF. The DNA of the CDR3 is TGTGCCAGCAGCGCATACAGGGGGGCAGATACGCAGTATTTT. The variable domain in full, with the rest retrieved from reference TRBV7-2 and TRBJ2-3, is GAGVSQSPSNKVTEKGKDVELRCDPISGHTALYWYRQSLGQGLEFLIYFQGNSAPDKSGLPSDRFSAERTGGSVSTLTIQRTQQEDSAVYLCASSAYRGADTQYFGPGTRLTVL.

The chain links TRBV20-1 to TRBJ2-1; 10 positions agree with TRBD1. This CDR3 has 15 amino acids. CDR1 and CDR2 (germline): DFQATT, SNEGSKA (reference sequence). V trimming: 6 bases; J trimming: 12 bases; junction bases outside the gene matches: 17. DNA of the CDR3: TGCAGTGCCACCCGGCCGGGACAGGGGTACGGTGGGCAGTTCTTC. It specifies CSATRPGQGYGGQFF.

This clonotype was counted a few times. The chain links TRBV7-2 to TRBJ1-2, with 7 positions matching TRBD1. The CDR3 is 16 residues long. Germline V gene lookup returns CDR1 SGHTA and CDR2 FQGNSA. Trimming cost V 5 bases and J 4 bases; bases outside gene matches: 13. For the CDR3, the DNA is TGTGCCAGCAGCCTTATCCCCAGGGGGGACCTCTATGGCTACACCTTC. Protein product: CASSLIPRGDLYGYTF.

The chain uses TRBV21-1 and TRBJ2-7; the table's D gene call, TRBD1, was not cross checked with the DNA. TRBV21-1 counts as a pseudogene. The CDR3 is made up of 16 amino acids. The CDR3 spells CASSKGGQGGSYEQYF. In DNA form, the CDR3 reads TGTGCCAGCAGCAAGGGGGGACAGGGGGGCTCCTACGAGCAGTACTTC.

The table lists this clonotype with a few counts. The chain recombines TRBV20-1 with TRBJ2-7; TRBD1 matches at 9 bases. V lost 6 bases to trimming and J lost 2 bases; unmatched junction nucleotides: 5. Germline CDR1 DFQATT, CDR2 SNEGSKA (reference sequence). CDR3 length: 13 residues. This CDR3 reads CSAGGTGTYEQYF. Here the CDR3 DNA reads TGCAGTGCGGGTGGGACAGGGACCTACGAGCAGTACTTC.

This clonotype was seen a few times. The V and J genes are TRBV2 and TRBJ1-5, with 7 bases identical to TRBD1. Germline V gives CDR1 SNHLY, CDR2 FYNNEI. With V trimmed by 8 bases and J by 7 bases, 8 bases remained unmatched. This CDR3 has 13 residues. CDR3 protein: CASADRVGQPQHF. Here the CDR3 DNA reads TGTGCCAGCGCCGACAGGGTTGGGCAGCCCCAGCATTTT.

The chain uses TRBV25-1 and TRBJ2-7, with 8 bases fitting TRBD2. Trimming at V came to 2 bases and at J to 5 bases, leaving 5 bases not matched to a gene. This CDR3 comprises 14 residues. Germline values: CDR1 MGHDK, CDR2 SYGVNS. CDR3: CASSEHGGAHEQYF. The CDR3 DNA reads TGTGCCAGCAGTGAACACGGGGGGGCCCACGAGCAGTACTTC.

Sample share makes this clonotype medium-sized. The V call is TRBV12-3 or TRBV12-4, the J call TRBJ1-5; weak D call: TRBD1 (5 bases). This CDR3 is built from 14 residues. V was cut by 4 bases and J by 9 bases, with 16 bases left in between. The CDR3 DNA follows: TGTGCCAGCAGTTCGAGTGGGGCCCTTTCGCCCCAGCATTTT. The encoded protein is CASSSSGALSPQHF.

The gene calls are TRBV24-1 and TRBJ2-3; D not certain. The V end was cut by 4 bases, the J end by 2 bases, with 9 bases between. There are 14 residues in the CDR3. Germline loops: CDR1 KGHDR, CDR2 SFDVKD. CDR3 sequence: CATSEEDPTDTQYF. CDR3 in DNA: TGTGCCACCAGTGAAGAGGACCCCACAGATACGCAGTATTTT.

The chain carries TRBV7-2 and TRBJ2-1; the match to TRBD2 covers 8 bases. This CDR3 contains 16 residues. After removal of 1 base from V and 1 base from J, the junction contained 3 bases not matched to a gene. From germline, CDR1 is SGHTA and CDR2 FQGNSA. CDR3 region: CASSLGGGPSYNEQFF. As DNA, the CDR3 is TGTGCCAGCAGCTTAGGCGGGGGGCCGTCCTACAATGAGCAGTTCTTC.

In DNA form, the CDR3 reads TGTGCCAGTAGTATGACCGGGACAGTGGGGTTTCACTATGGCTACACCTTC. Amino acid sequence: CASSMTGTVGFHYGYTF. The chain joins TRBV19 to TRBJ1-2, with 7 bases aligning to TRBD1. Losses at the gene ends were 3 bases for V and 3 bases for J; bases not matched to a gene: 13. The CDR3 extends over 17 amino acids. Germline-derived CDR1 and CDR2 are LNHDA and SQIVND (reference sequence).

This clonotype was detected only a few times. This chain uses TRBV7-8 with TRBJ2-1, with unresolved D. The germline V gene has CDR1 SGHVS and CDR2 FQNEAQ. This CDR3 is built from 16 residues. Trimming took off 1 base at V and 4 bases at J, with 14 bases between the two ends. The CDR3 DNA reads TGTGCCAGCAGCTTAGTCACAAGGCTCGTTTACAATGAGCAGTTCTTC. Amino acids: CASSLVTRLVYNEQFF. Using reference TRBV7-8 and TRBJ2-1 for the parts outside the CDR3, the full variable domain is GAGVSQSPRYKVAKRGQDVALRCDPISGHVSLFWYQQALGQGPEFLTYFQNEAQLDKSGLPSDRFFAERPEGSVSTLKIQRTQQEDSAVYLCASSLVTRLVYNEQFFGPGTRLTVL.

The chain combines TRBV29-1 with TRBJ2-5; 7 bases align to TRBD1. Trimming took 5 bases from V and 0 from J; bases not matched to a gene: 3. The CDR3 runs to 13 residues. The germline CDR1 and CDR2 sequences are SQVTM and ANQGSEA. The CDR3 nucleotides are TGCAGCGTTACGGACAGGTACCAAGAGACCCAGTACTTC. Translating gives CSVTDRYQETQYF.

V and J are TRBV6-5 and TRBJ2-1, with D possibly being TRBD2 (6 bases). The CDR3 loop spans 14 amino acids. The germline CDR1 and CDR2 sequences are MNHEY and SVGAGI. Trimming removed 4 bases from V and 6 bases from J, with 13 bases in between. The DNA for the CDR3 is TGTGCCAGCAGTTCGCACCTACTAGCCAATGAGCAGTTCTTC. As protein: CASSSHLLANEQFF.

This clonotype occurred a few times. The gene calls are TRBV15 and TRBJ2-5; TRBD1 agrees at 11 bases. The CDR3 has 22 residues. Germline trimming cut 1 base from V and 3 bases from J; bases unmatched to any gene: 22. Germline V gene lookup returns CDR1 LNHNV and CDR2 YYDKDF (reference sequence). CDR3 DNA: TGTGCCACCAGCAGAGGACTGCGATTTGGCGGACAGGGGGCGCTCGGTAAAGAGACCCAGTACTTC. It specifies CATSRGLRFGGQGALGKETQYF.

The chain couples TRBV12-3 or TRBV12-4 to TRBJ1-1; the D gene is possibly TRBD1 (5 bases). V was cut by 7 bases and J by 8 bases, with 17 bases left in between. The CDR3 has 13 amino acids. Written as DNA, the CDR3 is TGTGCCAGCACCCCAGACTGGGAGGGGGAAGCTTTCTTT. This gives the protein CASTPDWEGEAFF.

This clonotype has only a few counts. The rearrangement joins TRBV20-1 to TRBJ2-7; D gene uncertain. The CDR3 is 13 amino acids. Trimming left V 1 base short and J 1 base short, with 8 bases between. Germline loops: CDR1 DFQATT, CDR2 SNEGSKA (reference sequence). The CDR3 reads CSARVPSSYEQYF. In DNA, the CDR3 is TGCAGTGCTAGAGTCCCTAGTTCCTACGAGCAGTACTTC.

The rearrangement joins TRBV6-1 to TRBJ1-2, with unresolved D. Germline V gene data show CDR1 as MNHNS and CDR2 as SASEGT. V lost 6 bases, J lost 3 bases, and 5 bases lay in between. This CDR3 is built from 11 residues. The CDR3 sequence: CASRTYYGYTF. The CDR3 DNA is TGTGCCAGCAGAACTTACTATGGCTACACCTTC.

The J gene is TRBJ2-2, the V gene TRBV6-5, with a possible D match to TRBD1 (5 bases). V was trimmed by 3 bases and J by 1 base, leaving 15 bases between them. The CDR3 has 17 residues. The V gene's germline CDR1 is MNHEY and CDR2 SVGAGI. CDR3 sequence reads: CASSYRGETLNTGELFF. The CDR3 DNA follows: TGTGCCAGCAGTTATAGGGGCGAGACATTGAACACCGGGGAGCTGTTTTTT.

This clonotype was observed at least ten times. V is TRBV20-1 and J is TRBJ2-7; 14 bases agree with TRBD2. V was clipped by 6 bases and J by 4 bases; unmatched bases: 8. Germline V gene sequence: CDR1 DFQATT, CDR2 SNEGSKA (reference sequence). The CDR3 spans 15 residues. CDR3 in amino acids: CSADAGLAGDYEQYF. The DNA for the CDR3 is TGCAGTGCAGACGCGGGACTAGCGGGAGATTACGAGCAGTACTTC.

In this sample, this clonotype turned up a few times. The chain carries TRBV7-2 and TRBJ1-1; perhaps TRBD1 as D (5 bases). This CDR3 spans 14 amino acids. Germline assignment: CDR1 SGHTA and CDR2 FQGNSA. V was shortened by 3 bases and J by 2 bases, with 10 bases between the two germline ends. CDR3 nucleotide sequence: TGTGCCAGCAGCTTGACAGAGATCAACACTGAAGCTTTCTTT. Residues: CASSLTEINTEAFF.

V usage is TRBV20-1 and J usage is TRBJ2-7; 10 bases agree with TRBD2. The CDR3 is made up of 14 amino acids. The ends lost 7 bases at V and 2 bases at J; junction bases unmatched: 8. The germline CDR1 and CDR2 sequences are DFQATT and SNEGSKA (reference sequence). The CDR3 loop is CSGTTSGTPYEQYF. CDR3 sequence (DNA): TGCAGTGGTACTACTAGCGGGACCCCCTACGAGCAGTACTTC.